This T cell receptor (beta chain) came from a study of beta chain features in type 1 diabetes. Across the whole study: Across all samples, some 98 million sorted cells were examined. Study conclusions and caveats: TCRB CDR3 length was moderately but significantly reduced in all four CD4+ subsets of Type 1 diabetes patients.

From germline, CDR1 is SQVTM and CDR2 ANQGSEA. The CDR3 runs to 13 residues. V shed 6 bases, J shed 4 bases, and the junction held 8 bases outside the gene matches. Reverse transcribing all isolated RNA meant expressed TCRB transcripts were sequenced. Clones were sequenced by immunoSEQ multiplex PCR, and TCRdb holds only the in-frame ones, with some missing. Of some 410,000 clones listed, approximately 15% are singletons. As concerns this clone: Its specificity is unknown.

A single heparinised blood sample, averaging around 120 mL, was obtained per donor. Via CD45RO/CCR7/CD25/CD127/CD95/CD27, cells of the CD4+ naive, central memory, regulatory and stem cell-like memory subsets were sorted. Sequencing was performed on naive CD4+ T cells from blood. This rearrangement joins TRBV29-1 to TRBJ1-1; 7 bases map to TRBD1. The clonotype originates from a man aged 25-45 years in good health. For the CDR3, the DNA is TGCAGCGTCGCAAGGACAGGCGGCACTGAAGCTTTCTTT. Translation gives CSVARTGGTEAFF.